This TCR beta chain was recorded in a study of blood T cell repertoires in COVID-19. Study information: Among Cohort 3 donors, those recovered had two negative PCRs, clearance, or symptom resolution. The analysed material was cDNA or gDNA that came from T cells, B-cell-depleted T cells, or PBMCs. Both acute and convalescent COVID-19 samples were obtained from the United States, Italy and Spain.

This CDR3 spans 16 amino acids. In germline, CDR1 is MNHEY, CDR2 SMNVEV (reference sequence). Deletions cut 2 bases from V and 4 bases from J, with 16 bases between. The authors' processing: Amplification of reference gene primers was used by the study to estimate nucleated cell counts. The method was immunoSEQ multiplex PCR; TCRdb's version includes in-frame clones alone and lacks a portion of them. V and J calls and clone size are those listed in that table; D and trimming were worked out from the DNA. The profile shows 250,000 to 300,000 clones, about 88% of them singletons. This clonotype was sampled from an older woman in a cohort exposed to, infected with or recovered from COVID-19 (not recorded which). V gene TRBV27 combines with J gene TRBJ2-3; D may be TRBD1 (6 bases). The sample comprised PBMCs or T cells enriched from blood (not recorded which). The CDR3 is CASSLGLRGAADTQYF. The CDR3 nucleotides are TGTGCCAGCAGTTTAGGGCTCAGGGGAGCGGCAGATACGCAGTATTTT.